The rows below give T cell receptor beta chains drawn from one sample of a study of blood T cell repertoires in COVID-19. Only in-frame clones appear in the TCRdb table, and some are missing; sequencing was by immunoSEQ multiplex PCR. The sample comprises approximately 50,000 clones, around 84% of which are singletons, and under 9% rests with the top ten. Sequences were obtained from peripheral blood. Receptors were obtained from a human donor in a cohort sampled during active COVID-19. Each CDR3 is given without its conserved first and last residue.

TRBV27	TRBJ1-3	ASSATGGRGNTIY
TRBV6-5	TRBJ1-2	ASRVGGSQGYT
TRBV12-5	TRBJ1-5	ASGVTGPNQPQH
TRBV19	TRBJ1-1	ASTLSGTGWTEAF
TRBV14	TRBJ1-2	ASSQRTGGLNYGYT
TRBV5-4	TRBJ2-3	ASSFGGSTDTQY
TRBV5-4	TRBJ2-1	ASSFELAGNNEQF
TRBV29-1	TRBJ2-7	SVEEGGLQY
TRBV5-1	TRBJ2-1	ASSFRLAGGDEQF
TRBV7-9	TRBJ1-1	ASSSTLGGTEAF
TRBV7-2	TRBJ2-3	ASSYKSADTQY
TRBV5-1	TRBJ2-1	ASSSIADRAYNEQF
TRBV5-1	TRBJ2-3	ASSLDPGQGLADTQY
TRBV5-5	TRBJ1-5	ASSPLPRGGGQPQH
TRBV11-3	TRBJ2-2	ASSGHLNTGELF
TRBV19	TRBJ2-1	ASSTLSGSEYNEQF